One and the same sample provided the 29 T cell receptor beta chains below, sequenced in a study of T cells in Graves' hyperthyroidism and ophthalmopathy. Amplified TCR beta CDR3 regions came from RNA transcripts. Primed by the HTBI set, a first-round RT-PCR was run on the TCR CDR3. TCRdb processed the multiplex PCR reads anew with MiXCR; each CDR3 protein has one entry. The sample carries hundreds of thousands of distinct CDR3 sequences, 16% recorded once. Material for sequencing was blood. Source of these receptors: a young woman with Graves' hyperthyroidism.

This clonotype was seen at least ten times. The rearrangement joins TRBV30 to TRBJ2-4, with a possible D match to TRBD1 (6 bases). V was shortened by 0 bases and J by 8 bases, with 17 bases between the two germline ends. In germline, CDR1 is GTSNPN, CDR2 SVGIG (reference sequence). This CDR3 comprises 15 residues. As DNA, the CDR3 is TGTGCCTGGAGTGTAGGGGCAGGGGAGATAGACATTCAGTACTTC. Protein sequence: CAWSVGAGEIDIQYF.

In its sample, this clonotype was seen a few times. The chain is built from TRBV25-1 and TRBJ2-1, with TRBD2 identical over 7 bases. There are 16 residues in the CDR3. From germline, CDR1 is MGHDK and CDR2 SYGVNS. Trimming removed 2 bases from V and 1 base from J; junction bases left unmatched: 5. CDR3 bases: TGTGCCAGCAGTGAACCGGCTAGCGGTTCCTACAATGAGCAGTTCTTC. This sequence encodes CASSEPASGSYNEQFF.

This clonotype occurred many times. CDR3 loop: CASSRGQGARGLDTEAFF. The CDR3 coding sequence is TGTGCCAGCAGTAGGGGACAGGGGGCTCGCGGTTTGGACACTGAAGCTTTCTTT. The rearrangement uses TRBV27 and TRBJ1-1; 12 nucleotides agree with TRBD1. J gave up 3 bases and V 5 bases, and 13 bases lay outside the gene matches. The CDR3 covers 18 residues. Germline CDR1 reads MNHEY; CDR2 reads SMNVEV (reference sequence).

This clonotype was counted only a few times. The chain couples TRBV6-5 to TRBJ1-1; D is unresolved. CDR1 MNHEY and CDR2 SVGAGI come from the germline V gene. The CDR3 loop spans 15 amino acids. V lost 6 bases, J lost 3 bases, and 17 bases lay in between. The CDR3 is CASSLLENKYTEAFF. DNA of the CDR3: TGTGCCAGCAGCCTACTCGAGAACAAATACACTGAAGCTTTCTTT.

The CDR3 DNA follows: TGCAGTGCGCCCACAGGGCCAGATACGCAGTATTTT. Translated, it gives CSAPTGPDTQYF. The gene calls are TRBV20-1 and TRBJ2-3, with D possibly TRBD1 on 6 matching bases. Trimming left V 6 bases short and J 4 bases short, with 11 bases between. The CDR3 is 12 amino acids. Germline V gene lookup returns CDR1 DFQATT and CDR2 SNEGSKA (reference sequence).

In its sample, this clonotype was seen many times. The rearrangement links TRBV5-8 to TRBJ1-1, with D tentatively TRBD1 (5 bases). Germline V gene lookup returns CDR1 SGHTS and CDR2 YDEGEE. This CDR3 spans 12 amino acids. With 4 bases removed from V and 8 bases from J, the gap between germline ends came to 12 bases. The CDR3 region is CASSHRPWEAFF. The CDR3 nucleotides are TGTGCCAGCAGCCACAGGCCTTGGGAAGCTTTCTTT.

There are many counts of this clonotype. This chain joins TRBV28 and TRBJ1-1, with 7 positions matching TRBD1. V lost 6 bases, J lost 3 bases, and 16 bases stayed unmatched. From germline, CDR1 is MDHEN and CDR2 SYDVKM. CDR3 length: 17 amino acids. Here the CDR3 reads CASSPHRGIVLDTEAFF. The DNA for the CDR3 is TGTGCCAGCAGCCCACACAGGGGTATCGTTTTGGACACTGAAGCTTTCTTT.

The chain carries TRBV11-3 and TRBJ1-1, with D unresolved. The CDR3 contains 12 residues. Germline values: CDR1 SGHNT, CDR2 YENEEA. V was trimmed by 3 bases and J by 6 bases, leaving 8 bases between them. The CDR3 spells CASSFAGSEAFF. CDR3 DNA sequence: TGTGCCAGCAGCTTTGCAGGATCTGAAGCTTTCTTT.

The CDR3 nucleotides read TGCAGCGTTGGCGGGGGATTGGTTGGCTACACCTTC. It specifies CSVGGGLVGYTF. This sequence joins TRBV29-1 and TRBJ1-2; D possibly corresponds to TRBD1 (5 bases). From germline, CDR1 is SQVTM and CDR2 ANQGSEA. CDR3 size: 12 residues. V lost 4 bases, J lost 7 bases, and 13 bases lay in between.

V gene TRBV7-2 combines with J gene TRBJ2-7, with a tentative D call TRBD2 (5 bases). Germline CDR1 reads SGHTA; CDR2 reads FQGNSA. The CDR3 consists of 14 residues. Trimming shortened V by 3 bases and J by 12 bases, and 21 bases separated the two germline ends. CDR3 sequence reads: CASSLKPRERWRYF. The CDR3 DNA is TGTGCCAGCAGCTTGAAACCCCGGGAACGGTGGCGGTACTTC.

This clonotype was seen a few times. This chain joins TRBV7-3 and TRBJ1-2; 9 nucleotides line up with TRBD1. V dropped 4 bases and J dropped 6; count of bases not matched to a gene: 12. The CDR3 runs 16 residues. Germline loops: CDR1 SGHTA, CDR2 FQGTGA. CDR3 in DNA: TGTGCCAGCAGCTCCATGTTACAGGGGGCGCAGGATGGCTACACCTTC. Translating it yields CASSSMLQGAQDGYTF. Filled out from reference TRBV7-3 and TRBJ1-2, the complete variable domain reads GAGVSQTPSNKVTEKGKYVELRCDPISGHTALYWYRQSLGQGPEFLIYFQGTGAADDSGLPNDRFFAVRPEGSVSTLKIQRTERGDSAVYLCASSSMLQGAQDGYTFGSGTRLTVV.

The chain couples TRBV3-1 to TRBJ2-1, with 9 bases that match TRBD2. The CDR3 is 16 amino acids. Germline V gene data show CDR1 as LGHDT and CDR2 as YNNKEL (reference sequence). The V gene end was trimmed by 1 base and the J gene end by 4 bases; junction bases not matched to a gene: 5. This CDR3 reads CASSQVLAGSYNEQFF. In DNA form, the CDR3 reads TGTGCCAGCAGCCAAGTTCTAGCGGGATCATACAATGAGCAGTTCTTC.

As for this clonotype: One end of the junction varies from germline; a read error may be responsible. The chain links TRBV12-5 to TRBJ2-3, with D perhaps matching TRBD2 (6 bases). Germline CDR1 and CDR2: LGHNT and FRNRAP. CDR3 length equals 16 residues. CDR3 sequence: CAIGNRGFPHTDTRYF. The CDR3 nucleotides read TGTGCTATAGGGAATCGGGGGTTCCCTCACACAGATACGCGGTATTTT.

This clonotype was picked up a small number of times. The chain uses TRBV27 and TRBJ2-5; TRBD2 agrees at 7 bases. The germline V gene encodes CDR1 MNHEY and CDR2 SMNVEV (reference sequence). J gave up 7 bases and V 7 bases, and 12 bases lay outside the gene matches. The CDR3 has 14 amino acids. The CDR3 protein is CASTLQRGIGTQYF. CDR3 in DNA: TGTGCCAGCACCCTACAGCGGGGAATAGGGACCCAGTACTTC.

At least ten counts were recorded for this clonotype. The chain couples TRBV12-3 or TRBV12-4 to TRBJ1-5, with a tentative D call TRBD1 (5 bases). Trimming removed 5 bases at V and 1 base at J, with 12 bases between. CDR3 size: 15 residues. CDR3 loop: CASSLFGGSNQPQHF. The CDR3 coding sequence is TGTGCCAGCAGTCTATTTGGGGGAAGCAATCAGCCCCAGCATTTT.

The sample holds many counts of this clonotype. The CDR3 sequence: CSAQTSEAEPETQYF. As DNA, the CDR3 is TGCAGTGCCCAAACGTCGGAAGCGGAGCCAGAGACCCAGTACTTC. The chain is built from TRBV20-1 and TRBJ2-5; tentatively, D is TRBD2 (5 bases). Trimming removed 6 bases from V and 4 bases from J, with 21 bases in between. From germline, CDR1 is DFQATT and CDR2 SNEGSKA (reference sequence). CDR3 length: 15 amino acids.

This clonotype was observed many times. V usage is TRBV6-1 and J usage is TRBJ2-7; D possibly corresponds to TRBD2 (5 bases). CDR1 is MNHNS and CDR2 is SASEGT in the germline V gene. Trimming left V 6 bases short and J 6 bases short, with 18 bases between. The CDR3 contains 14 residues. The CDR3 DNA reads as TGTGCCAGCAGCCGGGGTCCGCCGGGTGTCGAGCAGTACTTC. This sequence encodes CASSRGPPGVEQYF.

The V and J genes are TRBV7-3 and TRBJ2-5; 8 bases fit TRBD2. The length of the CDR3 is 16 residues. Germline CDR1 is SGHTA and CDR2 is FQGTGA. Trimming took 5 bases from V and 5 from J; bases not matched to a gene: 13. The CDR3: CASSAYGTSSGETQYF. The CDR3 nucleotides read TGTGCCAGCAGCGCATACGGGACTAGTTCCGGGGAGACCCAGTACTTC.

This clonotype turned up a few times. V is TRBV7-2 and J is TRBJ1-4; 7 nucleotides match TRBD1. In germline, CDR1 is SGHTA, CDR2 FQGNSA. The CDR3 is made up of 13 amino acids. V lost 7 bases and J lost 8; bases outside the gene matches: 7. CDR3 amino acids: CASTQGVREKLFF. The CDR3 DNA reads TGTGCCAGCACCCAGGGGGTTCGGGAAAAACTGTTTTTT. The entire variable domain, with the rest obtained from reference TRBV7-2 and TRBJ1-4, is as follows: GAGVSQSPSNKVTEKGKDVELRCDPISGHTALYWYRQSLGQGLEFLIYFQGNSAPDKSGLPSDRFSAERTGGSVSTLTIQRTQQEDSAVYLCASTQGVREKLFFGSGTQLSVL.

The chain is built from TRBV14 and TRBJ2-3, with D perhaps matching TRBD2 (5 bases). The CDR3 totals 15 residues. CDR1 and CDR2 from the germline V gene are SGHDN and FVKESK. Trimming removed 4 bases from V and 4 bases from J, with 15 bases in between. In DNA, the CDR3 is TGTGCCAGCAGCCCGCGGACTGAGATCTCAGATACGCAGTATTTT. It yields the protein CASSPRTEISDTQYF.

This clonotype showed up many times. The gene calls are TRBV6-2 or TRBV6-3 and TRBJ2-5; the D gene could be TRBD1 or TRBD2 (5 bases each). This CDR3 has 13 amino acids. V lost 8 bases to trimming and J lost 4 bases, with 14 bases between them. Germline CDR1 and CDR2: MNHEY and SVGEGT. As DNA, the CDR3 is TGTGCCAGCGGCCCTGGGACCCGAGAGACCCAGTACTTC. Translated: CASGPGTRETQYF.

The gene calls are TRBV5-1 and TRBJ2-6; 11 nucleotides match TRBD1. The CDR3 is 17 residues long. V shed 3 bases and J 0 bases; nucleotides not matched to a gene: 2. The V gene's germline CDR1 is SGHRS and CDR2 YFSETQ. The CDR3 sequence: CASSSGTGGSGANVLTF. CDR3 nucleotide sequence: TGCGCCAGCAGCTCCGGGACAGGGGGCTCTGGGGCCAACGTCCTGACTTTC.

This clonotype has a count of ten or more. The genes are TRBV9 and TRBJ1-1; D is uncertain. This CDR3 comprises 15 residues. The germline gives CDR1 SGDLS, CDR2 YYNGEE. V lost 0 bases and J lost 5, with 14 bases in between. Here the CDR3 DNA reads TGTGCCAGCAGCGTAGACGGGCGGGAGGGTACTGAAGCTTTCTTT. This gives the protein CASSVDGREGTEAFF.

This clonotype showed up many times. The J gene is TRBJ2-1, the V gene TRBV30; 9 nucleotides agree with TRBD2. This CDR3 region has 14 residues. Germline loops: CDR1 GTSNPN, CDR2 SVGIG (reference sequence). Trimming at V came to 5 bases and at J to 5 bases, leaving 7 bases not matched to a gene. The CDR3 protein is CAWVGLAFDNEQFF. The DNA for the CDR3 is TGTGCCTGGGTGGGACTAGCCTTCGACAATGAGCAGTTCTTC.

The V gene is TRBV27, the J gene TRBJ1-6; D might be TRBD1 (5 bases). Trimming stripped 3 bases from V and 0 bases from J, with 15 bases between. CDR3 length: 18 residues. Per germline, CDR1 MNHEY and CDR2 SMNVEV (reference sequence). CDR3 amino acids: CASSLGTRESSYNSPLHF. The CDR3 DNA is TGTGCCAGCAGTTTGGGGACCAGGGAGAGCTCCTATAATTCACCCCTCCACTTT.

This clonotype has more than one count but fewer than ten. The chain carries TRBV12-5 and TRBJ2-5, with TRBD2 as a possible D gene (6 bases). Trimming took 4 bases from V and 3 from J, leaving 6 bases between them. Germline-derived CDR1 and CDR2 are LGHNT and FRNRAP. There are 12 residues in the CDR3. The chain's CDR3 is CASGWREETQYF. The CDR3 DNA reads TGTGCTAGTGGTTGGAGGGAAGAGACCCAGTACTTC.

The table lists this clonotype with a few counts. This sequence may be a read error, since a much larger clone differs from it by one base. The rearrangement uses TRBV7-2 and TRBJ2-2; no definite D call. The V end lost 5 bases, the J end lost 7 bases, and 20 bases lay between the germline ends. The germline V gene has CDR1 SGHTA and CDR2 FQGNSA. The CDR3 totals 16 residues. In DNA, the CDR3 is TGTGCCAGCAGCCTAGGTCGAGACCAAGGCATCGGGGAGCTGTTTTTT. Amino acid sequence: CASSLGRDQGIGELFF. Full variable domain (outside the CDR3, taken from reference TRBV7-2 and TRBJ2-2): GAGVSQSPSNKVTEKGKDVELRCDPISGHTALYWYRQSLGQGLEFLIYFQGNSAPDKSGLPSDRFSAERTGGSVSTLTIQRTQQEDSAVYLCASSLGRDQGIGELFFGEGSRLTVL.

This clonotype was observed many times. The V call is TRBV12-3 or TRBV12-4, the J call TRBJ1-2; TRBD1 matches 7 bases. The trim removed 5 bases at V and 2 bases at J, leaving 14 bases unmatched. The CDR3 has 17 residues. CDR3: CASSQRLWAGGNYGYTF. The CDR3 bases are TGTGCCAGCAGTCAACGCCTATGGGCAGGGGGGAACTATGGCTACACCTTC.

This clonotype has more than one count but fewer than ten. The CDR3 loop is CASSIASGPVDEQYF. CDR3 DNA sequence: TGTGCCAGTAGTATCGCTAGCGGGCCTGTGGACGAGCAGTACTTC. The rearrangement joins TRBV19 to TRBJ2-7, with 8 bases identical to TRBD2. CDR3 length equals 15 residues. Trimming cost V 3 bases and J 5 bases; bases outside gene matches: 9. Germline loops: CDR1 LNHDA, CDR2 SQIVND (reference sequence).